This T cell receptor (beta chain) was profiled in a study of blood T cell repertoires in COVID-19. For the study at large: In each case, the material was cDNA or gDNA derived from T cells, B-cell-depleted T cells, or PBMCs.

Germline values: CDR1 ENHRY, CDR2 SYGVKD. V dropped 0 bases and J dropped 4; count of bases not matched to a gene: 6. The CDR3 sequence is 15 residues long. Libraries were prepared by immunoSEQ multiplex PCR; TCRdb keeps only in-frame clonotypes and omits some of them. Of nearly 60,000 clones listed, roughly 90% are singletons. This clone was detected only once. Sequencing was done on a sample of peripheral blood. The clonotype originates from a man aged 55 to 70 with active COVID-19. The chain uses TRBV10-3 and TRBJ2-7; 7 bases align to TRBD1. The CDR3 protein is CAISESNRGLYEQYF. CDR3 coding DNA: TGTGCCATCAGTGAGTCAAACAGGGGCCTTTACGAGCAGTACTTC.